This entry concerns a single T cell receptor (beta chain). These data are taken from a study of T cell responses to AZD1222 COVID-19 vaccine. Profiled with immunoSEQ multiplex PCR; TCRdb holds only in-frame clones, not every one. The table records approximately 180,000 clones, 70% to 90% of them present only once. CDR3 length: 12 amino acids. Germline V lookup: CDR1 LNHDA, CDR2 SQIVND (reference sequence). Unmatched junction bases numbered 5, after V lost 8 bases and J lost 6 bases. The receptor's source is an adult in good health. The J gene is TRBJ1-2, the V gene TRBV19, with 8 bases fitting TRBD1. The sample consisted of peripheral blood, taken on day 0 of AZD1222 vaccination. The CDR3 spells CASQDRVDGYTF. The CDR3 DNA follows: TGTGCCAGTCAGGACAGGGTAGATGGCTACACCTTC. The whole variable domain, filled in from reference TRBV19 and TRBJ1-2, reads DGGITQSPKYLFRKEGQNVTLSCEQNLNHDAMYWYRQDPGQGLRLIYYSQIVNDFQKGDIAEGYSVSREKKESFPLTVTSAQKNPTAFYLCASQDRVDGYTFGSGTRLTVV.